The present T cell receptor beta chain was sequenced within a study of early T cells in non-severe SARS-CoV-2 infection. The table lists this clonotype with many counts. As yet, its antigen is unknown. One entry per CDR3 protein, called by TCRdb with MiXCR from the 5' RACE reads. Among more than 90,000 distinct CDR3 sequences listed, 9.5% to 11% were seen once. V dropped 5 bases and J dropped 1; count of bases not matched to a gene: 7. CDR1 and CDR2 (germline): SGHTA, FQGTGA. The CDR3 covers 16 residues. Study-level findings and limits: Comparison of clonotypes with VDJdb favored anti-spike CD8 responses while missing private and CD4 specificities.

This sequence was found in an adult who was a healthcare worker with PCR-confirmed SARS-CoV-2 infection or an uninfected control (not recorded which). Source material: whole blood. The chain uses TRBV7-3 and TRBJ2-3, with 9 nucleotides matching TRBD2. The CDR3 sequence is CASSIGTSFGTDTQYF. The CDR3, as DNA: TGTGCCAGCAGCATTGGGACTAGCTTTGGCACAGATACGCAGTATTTT.